Described below is a single TCR beta chain sequence and its context. The specificity of this receptor is unknown. Library method: the immunoSEQ multiplex PCR assay. For the multiplex PCR, a mixture combining 60 forward primers for TCR Vbeta segments and 13 reverse primers for TCR Jbeta segments was used. A multiplex PCR assay on genomic DNA amplified the CDR3 region of rearranged TCR beta genes. On the Illumina HiSeq System, the amplified TCR beta libraries were sequenced as 87-base-pair reads. Per the original workflow: Across the 600 to 700 repertoires, a later analysis counted roughly 84 million unique TCR beta chains, roughly 11 million of which were shared by at least two donors. Raw reads were error-corrected and collapsed into unique sequences by a nearest-neighbor algorithm in which closely related sequences were merged to remove PCR and sequencing errors. CDR3 sequences were aligned to IMGT reference sequences to assign V, D and J gene segments. For a sequence to be retained, a match of at least six nucleotides was required to both a V gene segment and a J gene segment. A rearrangement counted as productive if the CDR3 had no stop codons and remained in frame with V and J, and every other rearrangement counted as non-productive. CDR3 was defined according to IMGT convention as the region running from the second conserved V-encoded cysteine to the conserved J-encoded phenylalanine. Sequences without an unambiguous match to a single V gene segment were excluded from the earlier analysis of about 630 of the donors. An earlier analysis of just under 600 of the donors called V segments functional above 56.7% productive rearrangements and segregating when the between-donor standard deviation exceeded 5%. A statistical classification framework was built for diagnosing cytomegalovirus status from the catalog of TCR beta chain sequences. In a later analysis, V and J genes were assigned by comparing TCR nucleotide sequences against IMGT/GENE-DB human TR gene sequences. The TCRdist pipeline was used in a later analysis to assign CDR3 sequences and most-parsimonious VDJ recombination scenarios. In a later analysis, each TCR beta chain was defined by its CDR3 amino acid sequence together with its V-gene family, and reads lacking a unique V-gene family were excluded. As a way to deal with suspected cross-contamination and a sequencing artifact, a later analysis dropped 592 nucleotide sequences that were highly shared and had low generation probability. A later analysis calculated a clonal expansion index for each public chain from normalized within-repertoire ranks of inferred template counts. In a later analysis, generation probabilities were computed with a VDJ recombination model fitted to out-of-frame rearrangements, and the resulting probabilities were checked against IGoR. In a later analysis, hypergeometric tests were used to score TCR-TCR, TCR-HLA and TCR-CMV co-occurrence, with a repertoire-size bias correction applied to TCR pairs. False discovery rates were estimated in a later analysis by permuting HLA or CMV assignments 20 times. In a later analysis, co-occurring TCRs were grouped using DBSCAN, and TCRdist sequence similarity was added for clustering within HLA-allele-positive subsets. Repertoires with fewer than 30,000 or more than 120,000 public chains were left out of co-occurrence clustering, as were a few repertoires with anomalous nucleotide sharing. TCRdb carries this immuneACCESS record with in-frame sequences only. Its versions omit some clonotypes, under half of them owing to an unresolved V gene in the studies checked, with the rest unexplained. V, J and clone size are those of that table, while D and trimming were read from the DNA. This sample's table lists over 100,000 clones. The ten largest clones add up to more than 1.5% of the sample.

The cohort was made up of several hundred healthy bone marrow donors. Cohort members were all nominally healthy when sampled, although unrecorded immune exposures were likely present. The donor tested CMV seronegative, placing the donor among the 350 or so seronegative members of the cohort. A peripheral blood sample was provided by each donor, and peripheral blood mononuclear cells were used for TCR beta sequencing. The Qiagen DNeasy Blood Extraction Kit was used to extract genomic DNA from the blood cell samples. This specimen comes from a study of cytomegalovirus exposure and HLA in healthy donors (dated by TCRdb to the late 2010s). About the investigation overall: According to an earlier analysis of 587 of the donors, roughly 180 million T cells yielded approximately 120 million unique TCR beta sequences and approximately 280 Gb of sequence data. An early release covering around 630 HLA-typed donors comprised approximately 290 gigabases of sequencing data and tens of millions of unique TCR sequences. Of the roughly 400 genotyped donors, 70% to 90% were placed in the genetic ancestry cluster associated with self-reported Caucasian donors. The study was designed to test whether signatures of past pathogen exposure could be identified by cataloging public T cell receptors. Using immunosequencing, the study profiled T cell repertoires from about 610 subjects and related those repertoires to cytomegalovirus serostatus. Besides the first cohort of around 670 subjects, a separate validation cohort made up of over 100 different subjects was used. To predict cytomegalovirus infection status, the study brought together high-throughput TCR immunosequencing, statistical association of individual TCRs with disease status, and machine learning. A later analysis re-examined previously published TCR beta repertoires from 500 to 700 donors and added high-resolution HLA genotyping to investigate patterns of TCR occurrence. Rather than using new phenotypic data, the later analysis identified candidate immune exposures from TCR beta sequences and from how often those sequences occurred across donors. An earlier analysis of approximately 640 of the donors applied high-throughput TCR beta sequencing to assess whether each TCR beta V gene segment acted as functional or pseudogenic. Donor age, sex, ethnicity and CMV serostatus were compiled together with the repertoire data. Genome-wide SNP genotypes for about 65% of the roughly 670 donors were used in a later genetic analysis, which treated that subset as a discovery cohort. Every repertoire in the discovery cohort had been generated on one and the same sequencing platform. Both class I and class II loci were covered by HLA typing, at four-digit resolution. The number of donors typed differed by locus, with 629-630 for A, B, C, DRB1 and DQB1, roughly 520 for DQA1, some 570 for DPA1, and over 400 for DPB1. About five DR-DQ haplotypes were handled as single units for association and clustering, since linkage in the cohort was strong. On average, approximately 250,000 unique TCR beta nucleotide sequences were sequenced per donor among a few hundred genotyped donors of the cohort, with approximately 18% of those sequences being non-productive. The paper as a whole reports these results and caveats: For the cohort, immune exposure information was limited to CMV serostatus. A later analysis reported that several top co-occurrence clusters appeared linked to parvovirus B19, influenza, CMV and Epstein-Barr virus. The presence/absence analyses assumed that sequencing depth was roughly uniform across donors, and that assumption may not be true. Because HLA typing was unavailable for some donors at each locus, only the typed subset was used in association tests. When HLA alleles, especially DR and DQ, strongly co-occurred, attributing TCR associations to individual alleles was difficult. Correlated functional status among segregating V segments might be attributable to linkage disequilibrium, but an unknown experimental factor could not be ruled out. Across donors, most TCR sequences were observed very rarely, whereas some public TCRs were present in many individuals. Compared with equally common non-associated chains, HLA-associated TCR beta chains in a later analysis were more clonally expanded and had lower generation probabilities. According to a later genetic analysis, donors in an Asian-associated ancestry cluster had fewer N-insertions in productive TCRs than the approximately 610-donor mean. A cluster of highly shared sequence variants was judged likely to be a technical artifact of the sequencing pipeline. A later analysis found that TCR association rates varied across HLA loci, with DRB1 alleles showing the most associated TCRs and HLA-C alleles the fewest. The study listed 164 TCR beta chains as associated with cytomegalovirus. The cohort was sequenced for TCR beta chains only, and without alpha or paired-chain data the features that could be detected were limited. The authors suggested that the approach could potentially be generalized to other disease states and immunological phenotypes. The earlier analysis of approximately 540 of the donors excluded approximately 17 rarely observed V segments, including chromosome 9 orphons, because counts were too low. Broadly in line with IMGT annotations, most TCR beta V segments showed up in productive rearrangements about 90% or about 30% of the time in an earlier analysis of 587 of the donors. An association between a missense DCLRE1C variant and V-gene and J-gene trimming of TCR beta chains was found in a later genetic analysis and replicated in an independent cohort. In a later analysis, 15,000 to 20,000 TCR beta sequences were associated with specific HLA alleles at a false discovery rate of 0.05. Some IMGT-functional V segments, including TRBV6-2 and TRBV6-3, could not be told apart with the 87-base-pair reads, so those segments were excluded. A further reported finding was that TCR beta sequences accurately predicted the HLA-A and HLA-B alleles for most subjects in the first cohort. A few of the identified cytomegalovirus-associated TCR beta chains were confirmed in vitro to be specific for cytomegalovirus antigens. Most CMV-associated TCR beta chains appeared to be HLA-restricted in a later analysis, and the HLA associations seemed to be driven largely by CMV exposure. The classifier was reported to diagnose cytomegalovirus status with high specificity and sensitivity in both the original and validation cohorts.

The germline V gene yields MDHEN for CDR1 and SYDVKM for CDR2. From the cysteine up to the phenylalanine, the CDR3 has a length of 15 residues. Just CDR3 DNA is preserved here, 45 bases in frame from base 1. Trimming accounts for 6 bases at V and 0 bases at J, while the number of junction bases matched to no gene is 5. Sequencing was performed on PBMCs. The rearranged segments are TRBV28 and TRBJ2-7; the junction holds 10 bases that match TRBD1. This sequence originates from a young man in good health and CMV-seronegative. The sequenced DNA: TGTGCCAGCAGCCGGGACAGGGGAAGCTCCTACGAGCAGTACTTC. This encodes CASSRDRGSSYEQYF.